Below are 19 T cell receptor beta chains sequenced from a single sample in a study of cytomegalovirus exposure and HLA in healthy donors. 60 Vbeta and 13 Jbeta primers were used in PCR. Profiling relied on immunoSEQ multiplex PCR, and the TCRdb table lists in-frame clones only, not all of them. The sample comprises around 170,000 clones, around four fifths of which are singletons, and 1.5% rests with the top ten. Material for sequencing was PBMCs. All receptors derive from a woman in her late teens or twenties in good health and CMV-seronegative.

V gene TRBV7-2 combines with J gene TRBJ1-2, with 8 positions matching TRBD1. This CDR3 region has 14 residues. From germline, CDR1 is SGHTA and CDR2 FQGNSA. Trimming at V came to 4 bases and at J to 4 bases, leaving 5 bases not matched to a gene. The CDR3 loop is CASSSSGGSYGYTF. Here the CDR3 DNA reads TGTGCCAGCAGCTCCTCAGGGGGCTCCTATGGCTACACCTTC. The whole variable domain, filled in from reference TRBV7-2 and TRBJ1-2, reads GAGVSQSPSNKVTEKGKDVELRCDPISGHTALYWYRQSLGQGLEFLIYFQGNSAPDKSGLPSDRFSAERTGGSVSTLTIQRTQQEDSAVYLCASSSSGGSYGYTFGSGTRLTVV.

This chain links TRBV6-5 with TRBJ1-2, with a weak D call TRBD1 (6 bases). Germline CDR1 reads MNHEY; CDR2 reads SVGAGI. With 6 bases removed from V and 7 bases from J, the gap between germline ends came to 12 bases. This CDR3 has 12 amino acids. The CDR3 protein is CASSTDRSGYTF. Written as DNA, the CDR3 is TGTGCCAGCAGCACGGACAGATCTGGCTACACCTTC.

The rearrangement links TRBV2 to TRBJ2-1; 9 positions agree with TRBD1. Germline loops: CDR1 SNHLY, CDR2 FYNNEI. The CDR3 loop spans 14 amino acids. V was clipped by 6 bases and J by 8 bases; unmatched bases: 8. CDR3: CASSPDRGTYEQFF. In nucleotides, the CDR3 is TGTGCCAGCAGCCCGGACAGGGGAACGTATGAGCAGTTCTTC. Drawing the rest from reference TRBV2 and TRBJ2-1, the complete variable domain is EPEVTQTPSHQVTQMGQEVILRCVPISNHLYFYWYRQILGQKVEFLVSFYNNEISEKSEIFDDQFSVERPDGSNFTLKIRSTKLEDSAMYFCASSPDRGTYEQFFGPGTRLTVL.

This clone turned up a few times. The chain carries TRBV6-1 and TRBJ2-1; TRBD2 might be the D (5 bases). This CDR3 spans 11 amino acids. Per germline, CDR1 MNHNS and CDR2 SASEGT. Deletions cut 10 bases from V and 3 bases from J, with 7 bases between. CDR3 region: CAIGVYNEQFF. CDR3 coding DNA: TGTGCCATCGGGGTCTACAATGAGCAGTTCTTC.

This chain connects TRBV6-5 to TRBJ2-7; 7 nucleotides agree with TRBD1. In germline, CDR1 is MNHEY, CDR2 SVGAGI. CDR3 length: 15 residues. J gave up 3 bases and V 0 bases, and 5 bases lay outside the gene matches. CDR3 region: CASSYSPGQFYEQYF. The CDR3, as DNA: TGTGCCAGCAGTTACTCCCCGGGACAGTTCTACGAGCAGTACTTC.

This clone was seen a single time. The V call is TRBV2, the J call TRBJ1-1; a weak D match, TRBD1 (6 bases). V lost 4 bases to trimming and J lost 4 bases, with 10 bases between them. Germline CDR1 and CDR2: SNHLY and FYNNEI. This CDR3 comprises 13 residues. As DNA, the CDR3 is TGTGCCAGCAGTGGGACAGCAGGCACTGAAGCTTTCTTT. This encodes CASSGTAGTEAFF.

CDR3: CATSRDRGAVDSSGNTIYF. The CDR3 DNA is TGTGCCACCAGCAGAGACAGAGGAGCTGTGGACAGCTCTGGAAACACCATATATTTT. This chain uses TRBV15 with TRBJ1-3, with TRBD1 as a possible D gene (6 bases). CDR1 and CDR2 (germline): LNHNV, YYDKDF (reference sequence). This CDR3 contains 19 residues. Between the trimmed V and J ends, which lost 0 bases and 0 bases, there was a span of 18 bases.

This clone was picked up a small number of times. This chain links TRBV7-9 with TRBJ1-2; 7 bases map to TRBD1. From germline, CDR1 is SEHNR and CDR2 FQNEAQ (reference sequence). The CDR3 is made up of 16 amino acids. Trimming cost V 5 bases and J 0 bases; bases outside gene matches: 9. DNA for the CDR3: TGTGCCAGCAGCAGTACAGGGGCTCTGTCTAACTATGGCTACACCTTC. Translation gives CASSSTGALSNYGYTF.

The chain recombines TRBV5-6 with TRBJ1-6; no firm D call. The V end was cut by 1 base, the J end by 0 bases, with 8 bases between. Germline-derived CDR1 and CDR2 are SGHDT and YYEEEE. The length of the CDR3 is 16 residues. The CDR3 region is CASSLLGSSYNSPLHF. CDR3 nucleotide sequence: TGTGCCAGCAGCTTGTTAGGGAGCTCCTATAATTCACCCCTCCACTTT.

V and J are TRBV7-9 and TRBJ2-5; D might be TRBD2 (5 bases). Per germline, CDR1 SEHNR and CDR2 FQNEAQ (reference sequence). V was trimmed by 1 base and J by 4 bases, leaving 10 bases between them. The CDR3 runs to 14 residues. Here the CDR3 reads CASSLGASLETQYF. DNA of the CDR3: TGTGCCAGCAGCTTAGGGGCTAGCTTAGAGACCCAGTACTTC.

In DNA, the CDR3 is TGCGCCAGCAGCTTGTCCGGGACAGAAGGAGGCTACACCTTC. This translates into CASSLSGTEGGYTF. The J gene is TRBJ1-2, the V gene TRBV5-1, with 7 bases matching TRBD1. This CDR3 is built from 14 residues. CDR1 is SGHRS, CDR2 YFSETQ, per germline. The V gene end was trimmed by 1 base and the J gene end by 8 bases; junction bases not matched to a gene: 8.

The rearrangement uses TRBV2 and TRBJ2-1; D ambiguous. V was trimmed by 7 bases and J by 3 bases, leaving 10 bases between them. The CDR3 consists of 13 residues. Germline-derived CDR1 and CDR2 are SNHLY and FYNNEI. CDR3 residues: CASNSLYYNEQFF. CDR3 bases: TGTGCCAGCAACAGTTTGTACTACAATGAGCAGTTCTTC. Based on the CDR3 plus reference TRBV2 and TRBJ2-1, the full variable domain is EPEVTQTPSHQVTQMGQEVILRCVPISNHLYFYWYRQILGQKVEFLVSFYNNEISEKSEIFDDQFSVERPDGSNFTLKIRSTKLEDSAMYFCASNSLYYNEQFFGPGTRLTVL.

The V gene is TRBV6-5, the J gene TRBJ1-4; D is unresolved. Germline V CDR1 and CDR2: MNHEY, SVGAGI. The CDR3 loop spans 14 amino acids. Trimming removed 4 bases at V and 2 bases at J, with 8 bases between. The CDR3 here is CASSFGGTNEKLFF. The CDR3 DNA follows: TGTGCCAGCAGTTTCGGAGGGACTAATGAAAAACTGTTTTTT.

The V gene is TRBV4-2, the J gene TRBJ2-5; 9 bases agree with TRBD2. Germline lookup yields CDR1 LGHNA and CDR2 YNFKEQ. The CDR3 is made up of 18 amino acids. V shed 0 bases and J 2 bases; nucleotides not matched to a gene: 10. The DNA of the CDR3 is TGTGCCAGCAGCCAAGAAGAAGGGCTAGCGGGGCCTCAAGAGACCCAGTACTTC. This sequence encodes CASSQEEGLAGPQETQYF.

The genes are TRBV2 and TRBJ1-2; D gene unclear. This CDR3 spans 14 amino acids. Trimming pared 3 bases from V and 5 bases from J, leaving 13 bases between. Germline CDR1 is SNHLY and CDR2 is FYNNEI. The CDR3: CASSEILQKYGYTF. CDR3 DNA: TGTGCCAGCAGTGAGATCTTACAGAAATATGGCTACACCTTC.

The chain couples TRBV6-1 to TRBJ1-2; 9 nucleotides align to TRBD1. With V trimmed by 0 bases and J by 7 bases, 3 bases remained unmatched. The CDR3 has 14 residues. CDR1 MNHNS and CDR2 SASEGT come from the germline V gene. As DNA, the CDR3 is TGTGCCAGCAGTGAAGCTCACAGGGGGCCTGGCTACACCTTC. Translated, it gives CASSEAHRGPGYTF.

The chain links TRBV10-3 to TRBJ2-2, with D possibly being TRBD1 (6 bases). The CDR3 is 15 residues long. The V end lost 7 bases, the J end lost 5 bases, and 17 bases lay between the germline ends. Germline CDR1 reads ENHRY; CDR2 reads SYGVKD. CDR3 sequence (DNA): TGTGCCATCAATACCGGGACAATCAGTACCGGGGAGCTGTTTTTT. This translates into CAINTGTISTGELFF.

The chain has TRBV10-3 and TRBJ2-5; 7 bases are shared with TRBD2. The germline gives CDR1 ENHRY, CDR2 SYGVKD. After removal of 5 bases from V and 4 bases from J, the junction contained 7 bases not matched to a gene. This CDR3 region has 14 residues. The CDR3 loop reads CAISPVSGVETQYF. CDR3 bases: TGTGCCATCAGTCCGGTGAGCGGGGTAGAGACCCAGTACTTC.

The chain uses TRBV7-2 and TRBJ2-7; TRBD2 matches 13 bases. In germline, CDR1 is SGHTA, CDR2 FQGNSA. There are 15 residues in the CDR3. With V trimmed by 3 bases and J by 2 bases, 1 base remained unmatched. The CDR3 loop is CASSFTSGGAYEQYF. The CDR3 DNA is TGTGCCAGCAGCTTCACTAGCGGGGGGGCCTACGAGCAGTACTTC.